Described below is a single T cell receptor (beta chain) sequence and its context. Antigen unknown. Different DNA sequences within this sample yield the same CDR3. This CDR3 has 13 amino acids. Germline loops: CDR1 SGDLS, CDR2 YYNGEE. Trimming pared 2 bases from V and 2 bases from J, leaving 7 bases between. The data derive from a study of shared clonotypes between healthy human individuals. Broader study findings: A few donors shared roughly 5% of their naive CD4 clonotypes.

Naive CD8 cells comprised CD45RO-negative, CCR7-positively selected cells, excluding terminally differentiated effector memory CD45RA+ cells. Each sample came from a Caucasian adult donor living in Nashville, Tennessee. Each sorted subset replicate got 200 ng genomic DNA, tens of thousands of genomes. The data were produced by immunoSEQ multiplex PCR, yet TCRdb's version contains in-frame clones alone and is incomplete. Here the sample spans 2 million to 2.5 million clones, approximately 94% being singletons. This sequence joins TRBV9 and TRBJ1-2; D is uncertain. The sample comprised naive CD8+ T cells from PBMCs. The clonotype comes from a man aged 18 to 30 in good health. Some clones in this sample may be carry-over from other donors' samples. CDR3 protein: CASSVEGNYGYTF. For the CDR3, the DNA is TGTGCCAGCAGCGTGGAAGGGAACTATGGCTACACCTTC.